This T cell receptor (beta chain) is drawn from a study of blood T cell repertoires in COVID-19 (dated by TCRdb to the early 2020s). Regarding the complete study: Collaborator samples came from the United States, Italy and Spain and covered acute and convalescent phases of COVID-19. The prospective study material was composed of cDNA or gDNA derived from T cells, B-cell-depleted T cells, or PBMCs. The dataset comprised deeply sampled blood TCRbeta repertoires from subjects exposed to, actively infected with, or recovered from COVID-19. A freely available public database, intended as a resource for researchers studying the immune response to SARS-CoV-2, is where the repertoires were released. The samples were drawn from two sources: the first 160 participants of the ongoing ImmuneRACE study, and fewer than 1,500 subjects contributed by 6 global collaborators. The sample metadata nearly always contained a de-identified subject ID, COVID-19 status, age in years and sex. Where available, HLA class I and class II types were taken from metadata supplied by the sample provider and were not determined by assay-based typing. What the research found in general, with its limitations: How much clinical and demographic metadata was included differed by source and by participant, and the metadata was provided uncurated.

As to this clone: Its antigen is still unknown. No much larger clone exists at a distance of one base, and base qualities are not known.

In the prospective study, participants were roughly 18 to 89 years old, resided in 25 or so geographic areas of the United States, and were enrolled through a virtual design. To assign participants to cohorts, the prospective study relied on clinical history that participants themselves reported in a screening survey and a study questionnaire. Recovered participants in ImmuneRACE Cohort 3 were defined as having two consecutive negative NP/OP PCR tests, clearance from a healthcare professional, or resolution of symptoms. In the prospective study, whole blood, serum and a nasopharyngeal or oropharyngeal swab were collected from each participant by mobile phlebotomists. Over an approximately 2-month period, participants in the prospective study had the option of providing additional blood draws and questionnaires. Prospective study blood samples were shipped either frozen or at room temperature before DNA extraction.

TCRbeta CDR3 regions were amplified from genomic DNA using the immunoSEQ Assay, a bias-controlled multiplex PCR. Turning to the authors' computational methods: The number of nucleated cells in each sample was estimated by amplification of reference gene primers within the assay. To quantify the absolute abundance of each unique TCRbeta CDR3 rearrangement, sequence reads were collapsed and filtered. For each sample, productive Simpson clonality was calculated as the square root of Simpson's diversity index over productive rearrangements. Not all clones reach the TCRdb copy of this immuneACCESS table, which keeps in-frame sequences only. Checked studies attribute under half of the gap to unresolved V genes and leave the rest unexplained. V and J calls and clone size are as listed in that table; D and trimming were resolved from the DNA. Within this sample are approximately 440,000 clones, with about 92% of them counted one time only. The top ten hold roughly 0.66% of the sample.

Sequenced: PBMCs or T cells enriched from blood (not recorded which). The receptor was isolated from a man aged 18 to 29 who had recovered from COVID-19.

The sequenced DNA is TGTGCCAGCAGCCAAGGGAGACAGGGGGCTTCACCCCTCCACTTT. Translated, this is CASSQGRQGASPLHF. The rearranged chain carries TRBV14 and TRBJ1-6, with 10 middle bases fitting TRBD1. Here V drops 1 base and J drops 9 bases, and the junction holds 3 bases not matched to any gene. The CDR3 runs 15 residues from the cysteine to the phenylalanine. Only the CDR3 part of the read is kept: 45 bases, read in frame from the first base. Looking up the germline V gene yields CDR1 SGHDN and CDR2 FVKESK.